These 20 T cell receptor beta chains were all obtained from the same sample, sequenced in a study of control samples from healthy donors and cancer patients. Using immunoSEQ multiplex PCR, the repertoire was profiled, and TCRdb retains in-frame clones only, with some absent. The sample contains 70,000 or so clones, over 85% of which appear only once. Sequenced input: PBMCs. Receptors originate from a man aged 60 to 75 with lung cancer.

This chain uses TRBV7-9 with TRBJ1-4; D is ambiguous. The V and J ends lost 5 bases and 5 bases respectively, with 12 bases between them. The CDR3 is made up of 14 amino acids. Germline assignment: CDR1 SEHNR and CDR2 FQNEAQ (reference sequence). CDR3 coding DNA: TGTGCCAGCAGCATCACCTACCGGAATGAAAAACTGTTTTTT. Its protein is CASSITYRNEKLFF.

This chain links TRBV6-5 with TRBJ2-3, with D perhaps being TRBD1 or TRBD2 (6 bases each). The germline gives CDR1 MNHEY, CDR2 SVGAGI. This CDR3 contains 15 residues. V shed 6 bases and J shed 4 bases, with 17 bases lying between them. This CDR3 is CASSHGPGEADTQYF. CDR3 nucleotides: TGTGCCAGCAGCCACGGGCCAGGGGAGGCAGATACGCAGTATTTT.

This sequence joins TRBV5-1 and TRBJ1-2, with 9 bases fitting TRBD1. Germline trimming cut 4 bases from V and 5 bases from J; bases unmatched to any gene: 3. The CDR3 consists of 13 residues. CDR1 is SGHRS and CDR2 is YFSETQ in the germline V gene. CDR3 sequence: CASSMDRGYGYTF. CDR3 in DNA: TGCGCCAGCAGCATGGACAGGGGATATGGCTACACCTTC.

This rearrangement joins TRBV5-4 to TRBJ1-3; D gene ambiguous. With 0 bases removed from V and 0 bases from J, the gap between germline ends came to 7 bases. This CDR3 spans 15 amino acids. Germline CDR1 reads SGHNT; CDR2 reads YYREEE (reference sequence). Written as DNA, the CDR3 is TGTGCCAGCAGCTTGGGCGGAAACTCTGGAAACACCATATATTTT. Amino acids: CASSLGGNSGNTIYF. The complete variable domain, with remaining parts taken from reference TRBV5-4 and TRBJ1-3, reads ETGVTQSPTHLIKTRGQQVTLRCSSQSGHNTVSWYQQALGQGPQFIFQYYREEENGRGNFPPRFSGLQFPNYSSELNVNALELDDSALYLCASSLGGNSGNTIYFGEGSWLTVV.

V usage is TRBV5-1 and J usage is TRBJ2-1; tentatively, D is TRBD2 (5 bases). Germline CDR1 and CDR2: SGHRS and YFSETQ. The V end was cut by 4 bases, the J end by 0 bases, with 11 bases between. The CDR3 has 15 amino acids. The CDR3 DNA follows: TGCGCCAGCAGCCCGGCGGGTAGCTCCTACAATGAGCAGTTCTTC. Protein product: CASSPAGSSYNEQFF.

V gene TRBV7-9 combines with J gene TRBJ1-2; perhaps TRBD1 as D (6 bases). The V end lost 7 bases, the J end lost 0 bases, and 12 bases lay between the germline ends. The CDR3 loop spans 14 amino acids. Germline CDR1 is SEHNR and CDR2 is FQNEAQ (reference sequence). The CDR3, as DNA: TGTGCCAGCACCCCAAGACAGGCTAACTATGGCTACACCTTC. Its protein product is CASTPRQANYGYTF.

This chain joins TRBV14 and TRBJ1-1; D remains ambiguous. Germline CDR1 reads SGHDN; CDR2 reads FVKESK. This CDR3 is 15 amino acids long. V dropped 4 bases and J dropped 0 bases, with 12 bases sitting between them. The CDR3 loop reads CASSPLEGMNTEAFF. The CDR3 nucleotides read TGTGCCAGCAGCCCCCTGGAGGGCATGAACACTGAAGCTTTCTTT. Together with reference TRBV14 and TRBJ1-1, the CDR3 gives the full variable domain: EAGVTQFPSHSVIEKGQTVTLRCDPISGHDNLYWYRRVMGKEIKFLLHFVKESKQDESGMPNNRFLAERTGGTYSTLKVQPAELEDSGVYFCASSPLEGMNTEAFFGQGTRLTVV.

The gene calls are TRBV6-2 or TRBV6-3 and TRBJ2-3; D unclear. V lost 3 bases to trimming and J lost 2 bases, with 15 bases between them. Germline V lookup: CDR1 MNHEY, CDR2 SVGEGT. The CDR3 runs to 16 residues. The CDR3 sequence: CASSYPLVRDTDTQYF. The CDR3 nucleotides are TGTGCCAGCAGTTATCCCCTCGTTCGAGACACAGATACGCAGTATTTT.

The chain combines TRBV2 with TRBJ1-1, with D uncertain. From germline, CDR1 is SNHLY and CDR2 FYNNEI. CDR3 length equals 13 residues. The V and J ends lost 5 bases and 4 bases respectively, with 11 bases between them. CDR3 sequence (DNA): TGTGCCAGCAGTTCACCGTTCTCCACTGAAGCTTTCTTT. Protein: CASSSPFSTEAFF.

The CDR3, as DNA: TGTGCCAGCAGCGTACGAGAGCGGGGTTTCTACAATGAGCAGTTCTTC. This encodes CASSVRERGFYNEQFF. The V gene is TRBV9, the J gene TRBJ2-1; 7 nucleotides agree with TRBD2. The CDR3 loop spans 16 amino acids. With V trimmed by 1 base and J by 3 bases, 7 bases remained unmatched. The germline gives CDR1 SGDLS, CDR2 YYNGEE.

This clone was observed a single time. The J gene is TRBJ1-1, the V gene TRBV5-8; 7 bases are a match to TRBD1. V was pared by 2 bases and J by 4 bases, with 5 bases of the junction left unmatched. Germline V CDR1 and CDR2: SGHTS, YDEGEE. The CDR3 has 14 amino acids. DNA for the CDR3: TGTGCCAGCAGCTTCAGACAGGGCAGCACTGAAGCTTTCTTT. This encodes CASSFRQGSTEAFF.

The chain links TRBV27 to TRBJ1-4; D gene ambiguous. The germline V gene has CDR1 MNHEY and CDR2 SMNVEV (reference sequence). This CDR3 region has 17 residues. V was trimmed by 0 bases and J by 2 bases, leaving 13 bases between them. The CDR3 spells CASSLSVQAFTNEKLFF. The CDR3 region has the DNA TGTGCCAGCAGTTTATCTGTCCAGGCTTTTACTAATGAAAAACTGTTTTTT.

The chain has TRBV29-1 and TRBJ2-5; TRBD1 is a possible D gene (5 bases). V lost 4 bases to trimming and J lost 2 bases, with 8 bases between them. The V gene's germline CDR1 is SQVTM and CDR2 ANQGSEA. The CDR3 sequence is 12 residues long. Written as DNA, the CDR3 is TGCAGCGTTGTCGGACATCAAGAGACCCAGTACTTC. Protein: CSVVGHQETQYF.

The genes are TRBV4-1 and TRBJ2-6, with D perhaps matching TRBD1 (6 bases). The V gene's germline CDR1 is MGHRA and CDR2 YSYEKL. The CDR3 has 18 amino acids. V lost 3 bases to trimming and J lost 0 bases, with 15 bases between them. CDR3: CASSQASATGSGANVLTF. CDR3 DNA: TGCGCCAGCAGCCAGGCTTCCGCGACAGGCTCTGGGGCCAACGTCCTGACTTTC.

V and J are TRBV6-5 and TRBJ2-7, with 10 bases fitting TRBD1. Trimming at V came to 6 bases and at J to 2 bases, leaving 7 bases not matched to a gene. CDR1 MNHEY and CDR2 SVGAGI come from the germline V gene. CDR3 length: 15 residues. CDR3 in amino acids: CASRSGTGAAYEQYF. Here the CDR3 DNA reads TGTGCCAGCAGATCCGGGACAGGGGCCGCCTACGAGCAGTACTTC.

Worth noting for this clone: This sample includes further DNA sequences coding for the same CDR3. The chain recombines TRBV6-6 with TRBJ2-5, with TRBD2 matching 7 bases. Losses at the gene ends were 5 bases for V and 3 bases for J; bases not matched to a gene: 3. This CDR3 is built from 13 residues. Germline V gene sequence: CDR1 MNHNY, CDR2 SVGAGI (reference sequence). The CDR3 coding sequence is TGTGCCAGCAGTCCACGGGGGGAAGAGACCCAGTACTTC. Its translation is CASSPRGEETQYF.

The chain has TRBV29-1 and TRBJ1-2; 9 nucleotides align to TRBD1. Germline values: CDR1 SQVTM, CDR2 ANQGSEA. CDR3 length equals 14 residues. Trimming cost V 3 bases and J 8 bases; bases outside gene matches: 10. The chain's CDR3 is CSVETTGGAGGYTF. CDR3 in DNA: TGCAGCGTTGAGACCACAGGGGGCGCAGGCGGCTACACCTTC. Variable domain in full (rest from reference TRBV29-1 and TRBJ1-2): SAVISQKPSRDICQRGTSLTIQCQVDSQVTMMFWYRQQPGQSLTLIATANQGSEATYESGFVIDKFPISRPNLTFSTLTVSNMSPEDSSIYLCSVETTGGAGGYTFGSGTRLTVV.

V is TRBV30 and J is TRBJ2-1, with 9 bases aligning to TRBD2. Looked up from germline, CDR1 is GTSNPN and CDR2 is SVGIG (reference sequence). This CDR3 has 14 amino acids. V was clipped by 5 bases and J by 4 bases; unmatched bases: 6. The CDR3 reads CAWGLAGVYNEQFF. The CDR3 DNA follows: TGTGCCTGGGGATTAGCGGGGGTTTACAATGAGCAGTTCTTC.

This chain uses TRBV6-5 with TRBJ2-3, with 7 positions matching TRBD1. The germline gives CDR1 MNHEY, CDR2 SVGAGI. V dropped 4 bases and J dropped 2; count of bases not matched to a gene: 6. CDR3 length equals 15 residues. Here the CDR3 reads CASSSRTGFTDTQYF. The DNA for the CDR3 is TGTGCCAGCAGTTCCAGGACAGGCTTCACAGATACGCAGTATTTT.

The chain uses TRBV30 and TRBJ2-5, with 12 bases fitting TRBD2. Unmatched junction bases numbered 10, after V lost 2 bases and J lost 6 bases. Germline V gene lookup returns CDR1 GTSNPN and CDR2 SVGIG (reference sequence). CDR3 size: 16 residues. CDR3 sequence (DNA): TGTGCCTGGAGTCCGCTTCCCCTAGCGGGGGGGAAGACCCAGTACTTC. Residues: CAWSPLPLAGGKTQYF.